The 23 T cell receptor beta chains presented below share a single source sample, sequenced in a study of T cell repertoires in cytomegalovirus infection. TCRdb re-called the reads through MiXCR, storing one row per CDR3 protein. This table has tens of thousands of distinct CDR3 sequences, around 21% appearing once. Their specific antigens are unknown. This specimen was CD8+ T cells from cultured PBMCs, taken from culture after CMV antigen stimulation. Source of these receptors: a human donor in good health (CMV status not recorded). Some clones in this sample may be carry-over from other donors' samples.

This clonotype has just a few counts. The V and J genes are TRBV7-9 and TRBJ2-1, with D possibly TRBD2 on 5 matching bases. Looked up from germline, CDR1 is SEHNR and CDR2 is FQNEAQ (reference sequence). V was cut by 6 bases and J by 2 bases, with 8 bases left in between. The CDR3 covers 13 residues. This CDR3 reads CASRSGAYNEQFF. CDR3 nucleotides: TGTGCCAGCAGGTCCGGGGCCTACAATGAGCAGTTCTTC.

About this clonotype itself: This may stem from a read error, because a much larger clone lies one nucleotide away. CDR3 sequence (DNA): TGTGCCAGCAGCTTAGCGGGGGTGGGGGTTACAGGCTATGGCTACACCTTC. Encoded protein: CASSLAGVGVTGYGYTF. The rearrangement joins TRBV7-8 to TRBJ1-2, with D possibly TRBD1 on 5 matching bases. The length of the CDR3 is 17 residues. CDR1 is SGHVS, CDR2 FQNEAQ, per germline. Trimming took off 0 bases at V and 4 bases at J, with 18 bases between the two ends.

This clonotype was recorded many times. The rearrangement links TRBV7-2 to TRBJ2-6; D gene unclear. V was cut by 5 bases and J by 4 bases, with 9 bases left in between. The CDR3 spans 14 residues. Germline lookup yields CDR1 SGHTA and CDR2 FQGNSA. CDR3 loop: CASSPVPGANVLTF. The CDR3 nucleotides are TGTGCCAGCAGCCCGGTGCCCGGGGCCAACGTCCTGACTTTC.

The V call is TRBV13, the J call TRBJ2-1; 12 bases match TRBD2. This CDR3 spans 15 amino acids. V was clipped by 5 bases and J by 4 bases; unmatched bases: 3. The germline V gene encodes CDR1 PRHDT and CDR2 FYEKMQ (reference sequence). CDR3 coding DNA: TGTGCCAGCAGCGGGACTAGCGGGCCTTACAATGAGCAGTTCTTC. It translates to CASSGTSGPYNEQFF. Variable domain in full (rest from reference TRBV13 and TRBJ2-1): AAGVIQSPRHLIKEKRETATLKCYPIPRHDTVYWYQQGPGQDPQFLISFYEKMQSDKGSIPDRFSAQQFSDYHSELNMSSLELGDSALYFCASSGTSGPYNEQFFGPGTRLTVL.

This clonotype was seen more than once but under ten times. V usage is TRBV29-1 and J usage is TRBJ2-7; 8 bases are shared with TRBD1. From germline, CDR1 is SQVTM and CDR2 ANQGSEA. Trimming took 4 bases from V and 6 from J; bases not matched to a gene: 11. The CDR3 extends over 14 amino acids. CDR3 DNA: TGCAGCGTTGTGCGACAGGGGCGAATACCCGAGCAGTACTTC. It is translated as CSVVRQGRIPEQYF.

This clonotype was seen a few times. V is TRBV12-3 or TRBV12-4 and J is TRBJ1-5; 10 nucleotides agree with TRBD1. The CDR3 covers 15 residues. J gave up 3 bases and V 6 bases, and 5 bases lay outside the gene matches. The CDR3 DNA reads TGTGCCAGCAGGACAGACAGGGGGCTCAATCAGCCCCAGCATTTT. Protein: CASRTDRGLNQPQHF.

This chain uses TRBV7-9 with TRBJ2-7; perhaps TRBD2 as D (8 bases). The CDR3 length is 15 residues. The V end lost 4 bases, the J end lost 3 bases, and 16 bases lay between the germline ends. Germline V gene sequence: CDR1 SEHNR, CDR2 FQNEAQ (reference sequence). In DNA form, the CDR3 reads TGTGCCAGCAGCTCCGGGGGGGACAGAGTCTACGAGCAGTACTTC. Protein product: CASSSGGDRVYEQYF.

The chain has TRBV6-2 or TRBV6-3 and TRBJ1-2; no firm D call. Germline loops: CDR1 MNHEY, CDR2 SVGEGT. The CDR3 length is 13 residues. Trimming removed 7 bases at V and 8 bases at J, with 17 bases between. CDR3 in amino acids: CASTQTPVVGYTF. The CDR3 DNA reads TGTGCCAGCACCCAGACCCCGGTTGTCGGCTACACCTTC.

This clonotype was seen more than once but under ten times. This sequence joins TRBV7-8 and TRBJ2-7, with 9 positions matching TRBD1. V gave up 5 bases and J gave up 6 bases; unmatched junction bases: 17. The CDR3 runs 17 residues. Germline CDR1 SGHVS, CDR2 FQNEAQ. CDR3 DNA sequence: TGTGCCAGCAGCCAAAATTCTCGGGGACAGGGAGTTCGCGAGCAGTACGTC. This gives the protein CASSQNSRGQGVREQYV.

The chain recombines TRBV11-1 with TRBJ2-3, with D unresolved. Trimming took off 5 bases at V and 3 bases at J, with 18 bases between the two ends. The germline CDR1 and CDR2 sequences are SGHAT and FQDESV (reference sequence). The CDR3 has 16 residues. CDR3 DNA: TGTGCCAGCAGCCCTTGGACGGAGACTCTTACAGATACGCAGTATTTT. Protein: CASSPWTETLTDTQYF. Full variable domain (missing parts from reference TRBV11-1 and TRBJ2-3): EAEVAQSPRYKITEKSQAVAFWCDPISGHATLYWYRQILGQGPELLVQFQDESVVDDSQLPKDRFSAERLKGVDSTLKIQPAELGDSAMYLCASSPWTETLTDTQYFGPGTRLTVL.

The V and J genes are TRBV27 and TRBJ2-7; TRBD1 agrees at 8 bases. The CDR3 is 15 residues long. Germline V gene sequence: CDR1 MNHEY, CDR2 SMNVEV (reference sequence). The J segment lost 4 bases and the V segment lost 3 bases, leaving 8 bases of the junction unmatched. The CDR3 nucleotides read TGTGCCAGCAGTTTGACAGGGGAGCGCATTTACGAGCAGTACTTC. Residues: CASSLTGERIYEQYF.

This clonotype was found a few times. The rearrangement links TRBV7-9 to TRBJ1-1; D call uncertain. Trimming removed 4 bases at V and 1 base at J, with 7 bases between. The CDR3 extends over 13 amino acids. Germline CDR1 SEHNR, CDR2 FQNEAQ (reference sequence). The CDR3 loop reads CASSYDGNTEAFF. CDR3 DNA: TGTGCCAGCAGCTACGACGGGAACACTGAAGCTTTCTTT.

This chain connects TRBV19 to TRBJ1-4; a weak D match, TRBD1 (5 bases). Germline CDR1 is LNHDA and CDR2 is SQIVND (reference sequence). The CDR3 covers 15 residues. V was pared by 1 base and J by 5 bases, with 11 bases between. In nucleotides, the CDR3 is TGTGCCAGTAGTATAGCTGGCTACAGGAATGAAAAACTGTTTTTT. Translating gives CASSIAGYRNEKLFF.

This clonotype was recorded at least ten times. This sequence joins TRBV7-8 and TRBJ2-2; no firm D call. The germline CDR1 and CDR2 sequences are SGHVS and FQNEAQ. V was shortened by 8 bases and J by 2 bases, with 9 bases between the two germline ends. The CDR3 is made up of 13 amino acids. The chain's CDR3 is CASGRSNTGELFF. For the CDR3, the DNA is TGTGCCAGCGGGCGGAGTAACACCGGGGAGCTGTTTTTT.

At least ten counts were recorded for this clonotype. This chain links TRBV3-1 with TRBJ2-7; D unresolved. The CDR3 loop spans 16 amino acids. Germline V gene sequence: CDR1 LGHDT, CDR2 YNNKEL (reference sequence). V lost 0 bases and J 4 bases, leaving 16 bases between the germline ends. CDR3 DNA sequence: TGTGCCAGCAGCCAAGATCTTCGGACGTACGGGTACGAGCAGTACTTC. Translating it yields CASSQDLRTYGYEQYF.

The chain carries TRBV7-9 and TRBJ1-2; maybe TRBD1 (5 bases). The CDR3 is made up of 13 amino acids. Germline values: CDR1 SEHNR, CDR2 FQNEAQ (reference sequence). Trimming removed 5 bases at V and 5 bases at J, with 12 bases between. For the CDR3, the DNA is TGTGCCAGCAGCGCGGGGGACCCATATGGCTACACCTTC. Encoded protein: CASSAGDPYGYTF. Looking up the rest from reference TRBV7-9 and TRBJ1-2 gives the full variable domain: DTGVSQNPRHKITKRGQNVTFRCDPISEHNRLYWYRQTLGQGPEFLTYFQNEAQLEKSRLLSDRFSAERPKGSFSTLEIQRTEQGDSAMYLCASSAGDPYGYTFGSGTRLTVV.

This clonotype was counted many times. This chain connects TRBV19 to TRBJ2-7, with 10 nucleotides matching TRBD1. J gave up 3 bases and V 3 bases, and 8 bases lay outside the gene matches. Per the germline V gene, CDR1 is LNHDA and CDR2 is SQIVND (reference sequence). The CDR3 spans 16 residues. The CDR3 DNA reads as TGTGCCAGTAGTATCGGTGGGACAGGGGTACGCTACGAGCAGTACTTC. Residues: CASSIGGTGVRYEQYF.

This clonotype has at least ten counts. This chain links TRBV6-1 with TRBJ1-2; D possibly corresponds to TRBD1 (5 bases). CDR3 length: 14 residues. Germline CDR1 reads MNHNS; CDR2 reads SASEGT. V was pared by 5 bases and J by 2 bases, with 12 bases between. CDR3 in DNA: TGTGCCAGCAGTCCCAGGGTCAGGAACTATGGCTACACCTTC. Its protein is CASSPRVRNYGYTF.

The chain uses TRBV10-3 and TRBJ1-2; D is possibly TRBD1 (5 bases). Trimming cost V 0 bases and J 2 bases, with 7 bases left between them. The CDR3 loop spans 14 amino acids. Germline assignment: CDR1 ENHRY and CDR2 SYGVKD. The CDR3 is CAISESGGNYGYTF. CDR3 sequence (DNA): TGTGCCATCAGTGAGTCGGGGGGAAACTATGGCTACACCTTC.

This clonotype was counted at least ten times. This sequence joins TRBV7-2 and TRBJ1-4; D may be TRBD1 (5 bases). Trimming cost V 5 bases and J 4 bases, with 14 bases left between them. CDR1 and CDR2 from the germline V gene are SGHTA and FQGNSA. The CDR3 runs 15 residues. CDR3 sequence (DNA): TGTGCCAGCAGCGCGTACTTACAGGTTAATGAAAAACTGTTTTTT. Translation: CASSAYLQVNEKLFF.

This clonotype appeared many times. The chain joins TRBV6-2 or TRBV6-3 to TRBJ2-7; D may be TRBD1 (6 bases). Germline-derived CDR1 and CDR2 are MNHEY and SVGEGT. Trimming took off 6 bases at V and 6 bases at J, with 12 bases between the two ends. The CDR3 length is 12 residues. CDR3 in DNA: TGTGCCAGCAGCGCTACAGGGAGCGAGCAGTACTTC. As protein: CASSATGSEQYF.

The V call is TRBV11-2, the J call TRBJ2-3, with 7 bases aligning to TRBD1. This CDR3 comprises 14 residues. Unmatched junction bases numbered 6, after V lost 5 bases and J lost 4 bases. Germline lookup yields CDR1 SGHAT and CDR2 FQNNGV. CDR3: CASSLEQGPDTQYF. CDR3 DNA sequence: TGTGCCAGCAGCCTTGAACAGGGGCCAGATACGCAGTATTTT.

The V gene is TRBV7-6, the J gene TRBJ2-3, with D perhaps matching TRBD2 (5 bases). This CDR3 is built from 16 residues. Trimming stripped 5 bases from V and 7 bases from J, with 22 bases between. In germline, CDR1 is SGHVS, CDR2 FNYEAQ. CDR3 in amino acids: CASSLPWDSAVHTQYF. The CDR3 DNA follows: TGTGCCAGCAGCCTGCCATGGGATAGCGCGGTACATACGCAGTATTTT. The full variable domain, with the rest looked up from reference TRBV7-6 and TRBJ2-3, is GAGVSQSPRYKVTKRGQDVALRCDPISGHVSLYWYRQALGQGPEFLTYFNYEAQQDKSGLPNDRFSAERPEGSISTLTIQRTEQRDSAMYRCASSLPWDSAVHTQYFGPGTRLTVL.